The clone carrying this T cell receptor beta chain was detected only a few times. The data originate from a study of T-cell reconstitution after alpha-beta-depleted transplantation in children. The CDR3 runs 14 residues. Germline assignment: CDR1 DFQATT and CDR2 SNEGSKA (reference sequence). With 6 bases clipped from V and 6 bases from J, the junction kept 7 bases outside the gene matches. Unique molecular identifiers were used to barcode this TCRbeta library. TCRdb used MiXCR to reprocess the PCR reads, holding one entry per CDR3 protein. This repertoire shows about 500,000 distinct CDR3 sequences, 30% to 35% found once; its top ten account for 2.4%.

The TCR originated in a human donor who donated a stem cell graft to a child with aplastic anemia. The chain carries TRBV20-1 and TRBJ2-1, with 11 bases aligning to TRBD2. The input for sequencing was PBMCs from the stem cell graft donor, taken from the stem cell graft. CDR3 in amino acids: CSAGLAGGRNEQFF. DNA of the CDR3: TGCAGTGCAGGTCTAGCGGGAGGACGCAATGAGCAGTTCTTC.